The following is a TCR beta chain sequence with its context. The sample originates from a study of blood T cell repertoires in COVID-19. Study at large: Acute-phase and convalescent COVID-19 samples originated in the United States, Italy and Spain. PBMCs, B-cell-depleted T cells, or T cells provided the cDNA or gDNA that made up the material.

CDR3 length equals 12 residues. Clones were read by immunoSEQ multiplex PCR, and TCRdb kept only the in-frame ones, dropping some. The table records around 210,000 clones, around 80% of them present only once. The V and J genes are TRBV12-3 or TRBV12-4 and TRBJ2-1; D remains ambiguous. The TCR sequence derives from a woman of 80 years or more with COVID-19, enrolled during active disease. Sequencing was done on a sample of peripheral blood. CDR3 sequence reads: CAITRGYNEQFF. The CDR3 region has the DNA TGTGCTATCACGCGCGGATACAATGAGCAGTTCTTC.